This TCR beta chain is drawn from a study of read filtering for tumor transcriptome and immune sequencing (dated by TCRdb to 2020 to 2021). About the full investigation: The cohort was composed of 17 to 20 male and approximately 15 female patients, with a mean age of approximately 70 years and an age range of roughly 47 to 80. By revised international staging, roughly 8 patients were R-ISS I, 15 to 20 were R-ISS II and 6 or 7 were R-ISS III. A main aim was a read-filtering strategy for immune repertoire data, specifically whether clonotypes supported by a single read should be removed. Whole-transcriptome libraries were prepared with the TruSeq RNA Access Library Prep Kit after DNase treatment. Using the same bone marrow samples, the study ran both targeted immune repertoire sequencing and bulk whole-transcriptome sequencing and then compared the TCR repertoires from each method. Per sample, about 4.05 to 11 million TCR-region mapped reads were obtained with IR-seq, compared with only about 85 to 1,400 with RNA-seq. Results and caveats for the whole study, not just this receptor: The correlation between IR-seq and RNA-seq shared clonotype proportions was increased by removal of single-read clonotypes. Single-read clonotypes made up 80% to 90% of clonotypes but only about 3.5% of total reads in IR-seq, compared with 65% to 75% of clonotypes and more than 40% of reads in RNA-seq. The sorted CD138-negative fraction was a mixed bone marrow immune population, not purified T cells. IR-seq captured clonotypes at much higher depth and more reliably than RNA-seq, and smaller IR-seq throughput sufficed to identify most shared clonotypes.

Every patient had bone marrow sampled at the time of active disease. Ficoll-Hypaque density gradient centrifugation was used to isolate the bone marrow mononuclear cells. To remove myeloma plasma cells, the cells were labeled with CD138 magnetic microbeads on a MACS separator, and CD138-negative cells were then collected by negative selection. Purity of the isolated cells was checked by flow cytometry on an Attune NxT using CD138 antibodies. Total RNA was extracted using TRIzol reagent and was quantified on a NanoDrop spectrophotometer. For each patient, the CD138-negative bone marrow sample underwent paired RNA-seq and IR-seq. This clonotype was counted ten times or more. Its cognate antigen has yet to be identified. There are no base qualities to consult, and no much larger clone falls within one base. TCR libraries were built from 400 ng RNA with the Immunoverse kit, using molecular barcoded adaptors covering alpha/delta and beta/gamma chains. TCR library preparation used the same RNA that went into transcriptome sequencing. An Illumina HiSeq 4000 with 2 x 150 cycles was used to sequence the TCR libraries. The original pipeline was this. MiXCR aligned TCR reads to human V, D, J and C references and assembled the aligned reads into CDR3 clonotypes, with quality filtering and error correction included. Clonotype counts and gene usage diversity were analyzed with the tcR package in R. Raw mapping reads were checked after the RNA-seq reads had been mapped by STAR aligner version 2.5.3a onto the human GRCh37 genome. IR-seq fastq files were randomly downsampled with Seqtk 1.3 to test the effect of sequencing depth on detected clonotypes. Clones were called with MiXCR by TCRdb after fastp trimmed the public reads at Q25, and only in-frame beta chains were retained. Records with the same CDR3 protein are collapsed into one entry carrying the most frequent genes and DNA. The V and J calls were not made by the authors but by TCRdb's processing. This sample holds over 35,000 distinct CDR3 sequences; around 15% were observed only once. The ten most abundant clones make up about 30% of the sample.

V is cut by 4 bases and J by 5 bases, and the space between the germline ends is 11 bases. Spanning cysteine to phenylalanine, the CDR3 consists of 14 amino acids. Only the CDR3 region is kept as DNA, spanning 42 bases read in frame from base 1. Sequences SEHNR (CDR1) and FQNEAQ (CDR2) are obtained from the germline V gene (reference sequence). The sequencing sample was made of a population of CD138-negative cells sorted from bone marrow. The cell subset or site label on this specimen signifies: bone marrow mononuclear cells depleted of CD138+ plasma/myeloma cells by negative magnetic selection. The chain links TRBV7-9 with TRBJ2-2; the D gene is possibly TRBD1, with 6 bases matching. The clonotype was recovered from a donor aged 40 or over with multiple myeloma. For the CDR3, the sequence is CASSSGQKTGELFF. The nucleotides are TGTGCCAGCAGCTCAGGACAGAAGACCGGGGAGCTGTTTTTT.